This T cell receptor (beta chain) was recovered during a study of beta chain features in type 1 diabetes. In regard to this clone: Its target is not known.

From germline, CDR1 is SGHRS and CDR2 YFSETQ. The CDR3 contains 13 residues. The ends were cut back, 0 bases at V and 5 bases at J, with 8 bases in the middle. Cells sorted by CD45RO/CCR7/CD25/CD127/CD95/CD27 comprised CD4+ naive, central memory, regulatory and stem cell-like memory cells. Whole-study findings and limits: A moderate, significant TCRB CDR3 shortening appeared in type 1 diabetes across four CD4+ subsets. The naive, central memory and Treg TCRB repertoires showed an apparent similarity that was greater among patients than among healthy donors.

Expressed TCRB transcripts were sequenced because the entire RNA isolate underwent reverse transcription. Clones were sequenced by immunoSEQ multiplex PCR, and TCRdb holds only the in-frame ones, with some missing. The sample holds around 97,000 clones; 25% to 35% are singletons and the top ten take more than 0.45%. The chain has TRBV5-1 and TRBJ2-5; D is ambiguous. The sequence came from a woman under 30 with type 1 diabetes. Sequenced input: central memory CD4+ T cells from blood. This chain's CDR3 is CASSLETRETQYF. In nucleotides, the CDR3 is TGCGCCAGCAGCTTGGAGACTCGGGAGACCCAGTACTTC.